The 7 T cell receptor beta chains reported below all come from one sample, sequenced in a study of OX40 agonist ivuxolimab in advanced cancers. Some clones are missing from TCRdb's copy, which holds only in-frame ones; the method was immunoSEQ multiplex PCR. The sample shows around 50,000 clones, approximately 77% of them seen only once. Specimen: CD4+ or CD8+ T cells sorted from blood, collected in a trial of the OX40 agonist ivuxolimab. These TCRs come from an adult with an advanced solid tumor such as melanoma, head and neck, liver or kidney cancer.

The J gene is TRBJ1-5, the V gene TRBV6-5; tentative D call: TRBD1 (6 bases). The CDR3 sequence is 14 residues long. The V end was cut by 6 bases, the J end by 4 bases, with 13 bases between. Germline values: CDR1 MNHEY, CDR2 SVGAGI. The CDR3 coding sequence is TGTGCCAGCAGGCCCCCGGGACATAATCAGCCCCAGCATTTT. Translated: CASRPPGHNQPQHF.

The chain carries TRBV6-5 and TRBJ1-1; 11 bases fit TRBD1. CDR3 length: 14 amino acids. From germline, CDR1 is MNHEY and CDR2 SVGAGI. J lost 10 bases, V lost 6 bases, and 10 bases had no gene match. CDR3 in DNA: TGTGCCAGCAGCCCGGGACAGGGGGTGAGTGGAGCTTTCTTT. It encodes CASSPGQGVSGAFF.

The V and J genes are TRBV6-1 and TRBJ2-1; D may be TRBD2 (6 bases). This CDR3 contains 15 residues. Germline V gives CDR1 MNHNS, CDR2 SASEGT. The V and J ends lost 8 bases and 8 bases respectively, with 22 bases between them. Here the CDR3 reads CASGGTLSPTDEQFF. The CDR3 coding sequence is TGTGCCAGCGGGGGGACTCTATCTCCCACGGATGAGCAGTTCTTC.

This chain uses TRBV18 with TRBJ2-7, with 9 nucleotides matching TRBD1. CDR3 length: 15 residues. In germline, CDR1 is KGHSH, CDR2 LQKENI. J lost 2 bases, V lost 2 bases, and 4 bases had no gene match. The CDR3 DNA sequence: TGTGCCAGCTCACCAGCGGGACAGGGCGCCTACGAGCAGTACTTC. Its translation is CASSPAGQGAYEQYF.

This chain connects TRBV6-1 to TRBJ2-5; D is undetermined. The CDR3 runs 13 residues. V lost 6 bases, J lost 5 bases, and 13 bases lay in between. Germline-derived CDR1 and CDR2 are MNHNS and SASEGT. The DNA of the CDR3 is TGTGCCAGCAGCCCATCCCGGCGGGAGACCCAGTACTTC. This gives the protein CASSPSRRETQYF.

The gene calls are TRBV6-1 and TRBJ1-6; TRBD1 aligns across 7 bases. The CDR3 runs 16 residues. Per germline, CDR1 MNHNS and CDR2 SASEGT. V dropped 4 bases and J dropped 7; count of bases not matched to a gene: 10. The DNA of the CDR3 is TGTGCCAGCAGTGCACGCCAGGGGGTGGAAAATTCACCCCTCCACTTT. This codes for CASSARQGVENSPLHF.

V and J are TRBV6-6 and TRBJ2-3; D call uncertain. Germline CDR1 and CDR2: MNHNY and SVGAGI (reference sequence). The CDR3 length is 15 residues. Trimming pared 0 bases from V and 2 bases from J, leaving 9 bases between. The CDR3 here is CASSYSATPTDTQYF. DNA for the CDR3: TGTGCCAGCAGTTACTCTGCGACCCCCACAGATACGCAGTATTTT.